The rows below give T cell receptor beta chains drawn from one sample of a study of T cells in Graves' hyperthyroidism and ophthalmopathy. TCRdb passed the multiplex PCR reads through MiXCR, listing each CDR3 protein once. The repertoire holds under 40,000 distinct CDR3 sequences, with 40% to 55% as singletons. The specimen was blood. These TCRs come from a woman aged 45-65 years with Graves' hyperthyroidism that later progressed to Graves' ophthalmopathy. Each CDR3 is given with its conserved first and last residue. A D gene is named only where the DNA matches it firmly. The size of a clone is reported for some rows only, either as once, few or many, or as a class for expanded clones.

d_call | j_call | v_call | clone_size | cdr3_nt | cdr3_aa
- | TRBJ2-5 | TRBV29-1 | once | TGCAGCGCCGAAAGGCAAGAGACCCAGTACTTC | CSAERQETQYF
- | TRBJ2-7 | TRBV9 | - | TGTGCCAGCAGCGTAGCCGTTTCTTCCACAGGTCGCGAGCAGTACTTC | CASSVAVSSTGREQYF
- | TRBJ1-2 | TRBV7-2 | many | TGTGCCAGCAGCTCCCGAGGGGGTGCGCCTCTCTATGGCTACACCTTC | CASSSRGGAPLYGYTF
- | TRBJ2-5 | TRBV12-3/TRBV12-4 | - | TGTGCCAGCAGTTGGGTGGCCGGGGAAGAGACCCAGTGCTTC | CASSWVAGEETQCF
TRBD2 | TRBJ2-5 | TRBV20-1 | many | TGCAGTGCTAGAGTCCGAAGTACTCCCGCTAGCGGGAGACACCAAGAGACCCAGTACTTC | CSARVRSTPASGRHQETQYF
- | TRBJ2-7 | TRBV20-1 | - | TGCAGTGCCTCGTCCCCGGACAGTATATCCTACGAGCAGTACTTC | CSASSPDSISYEQYF
TRBD1 | TRBJ2-1 | TRBV19 | many | TGTGCCAGTAGTATGGAAGGACAGGGTTTAGAAACCTACAATGAGCAGTTCTTC | CASSMEGQGLETYNEQFF
- | TRBJ2-6 | TRBV7-8 | medium-sized | TGTGCCAGCAGCTCAACGTCCGGGGCCGCAGTCTCTGGGGCCAACGTCCTGACTTTC | CASSSTSGAAVSGANVLTF
- | TRBJ1-2 | TRBV10-3 | few | TGTGCCATCAGTGAACGGGACGGCTGGTATGGCTACACCTTC | CAISERDGWYGYTF
TRBD2 | TRBJ2-1 | TRBV19 | - | TGTGCCAGTAGTATCCTAGCGGGGGGCGTCTACAATGAGCAGTTCTTC | CASSILAGGVYNEQFF
- | TRBJ2-5 | TRBV7-8 | many | TGTGCCAGCAGCTCGCGACTAGGAGCGCCAGAGACCCAGTACTTC | CASSSRLGAPETQYF
TRBD1 | TRBJ1-1 | TRBV5-1 | many | TGCGCCAGCAGCAGGGACAGGTTTTTCACTGAAGCTTTCTTT | CASSRDRFFTEAFF
- | TRBJ1-1 | TRBV25-1 | - | TGTGCCAGCAGTGCCCTCAGGGGAACTGAAGCTTTCTTT | CASSALRGTEAFF
TRBD1 | TRBJ1-2 | TRBV24-1 | - | TGTGCCACCAGGACGGGACAGGGGTACACCTTC | CATRTGQGYTF
- | TRBJ2-3 | TRBV19 | few | TGTGCCAGTAGTACGCTAAGCACAGATACGCAGTATTTT | CASSTLSTDTQYF
- | TRBJ2-7 | TRBV5-1 | many | TGCGCCAGCAGCCCCATCCCAGGGGACTACGAGCAGTACTTC | CASSPIPGDYEQYF
TRBD2 | TRBJ2-7 | TRBV7-2 | - | TGTGCCAGCAGCTTCGGACTAGCCTTAACGAAGCAGTACTTC | CASSFGLALTKQYF
- | TRBJ2-3 | TRBV9 | many | TGTGCCAGCAGCGCGAACTACGGGAGTGGGACAGATACGCAGTATTTT | CASSANYGSGTDTQYF
TRBD1 | TRBJ2-5 | TRBV4-3 | - | TGCGCCAGCAGCCACCAAGGACAGGGGCGCGAGACCCAGTACTTC | CASSHQGQGRETQYF
TRBD1 | TRBJ2-1 | TRBV12-3/TRBV12-4 | many | TGTGCCAGCAGTTTAAGGACAGGGGACTCCAATGAGCAGTTCTTC | CASSLRTGDSNEQFF
- | TRBJ2-7 | TRBV29-1 | - | TGCAGCGTTGACCTCGGGGGTGCACCTCCGTGCTCCTACGAGCAGTACTTC | CSVDLGGAPPCSYEQYF
TRBD1 | TRBJ1-6 | TRBV6-2/TRBV6-3 | many | TGTGCCAGCAGGACCGGGACAGGAGACTACTATAATTCACCCCTCCACTTT | CASRTGTGDYYNSPLHF
TRBD1 | TRBJ1-2 | TRBV6-1 | many | TGTGCCAGCAGTGAAGCACAGGGGGCCGGCTATGGCTACACCTTC | CASSEAQGAGYGYTF
TRBD1 | TRBJ1-2 | TRBV20-1 | - | TGCAGTGCTAGCCCAGGGGGTTTTGACTACACCTTC | CSASPGGFDYTF
- | TRBJ2-5 | TRBV19 | many | TGTGCCAGTAGTAGGTGGGAGAGGGGAGAGACCCAGTACTTC | CASSRWERGETQYF
- | TRBJ1-2 | TRBV10-3 | medium-sized | TGTGCCATCATCACCTATGGCTACACCTTC | CAIITYGYTF
- | TRBJ1-2 | TRBV11-2 | - | TGTGCCAGCAGCTTTGGCAGGAACTTTGGCTACACCTTC | CASSFGRNFGYTF
TRBD2 | TRBJ2-1 | TRBV7-2 | many | TGTGCCAGCAGCTCCCAGAGCGGGAGTTACTCAGGTGAGCAGTTCTTC | CASSSQSGSYSGEQFF
- | TRBJ1-3 | TRBV3-1 | many | TGTGCCAGCAGCCAAGTTACTGGAAACACCATATATTTT | CASSQVTGNTIYF
TRBD2 | TRBJ2-1 | TRBV11-2 | many | TGTGCCATCGGGCCCGAGGGTTTAGCGGGAGGGGTGAATGAGCAGTTCTTC | CAIGPEGLAGGVNEQFF
- | TRBJ2-5 | TRBV12-3/TRBV12-4 | many | TGTGCCAGCAGTTTTGGCACAGGGCACCACCAAGAGACCCAGTACTTC | CASSFGTGHHQETQYF
- | TRBJ2-3 | TRBV9 | - | TGTGCCAGCAGCATCCACGGTGGGGTGGATGAGCAGTATTTT | CASSIHGGVDEQYF
- | TRBJ2-7 | TRBV7-8 | - | TGTGCCAGCTTAGAGGTTCGAGCGGGTATCAGGGGCTACGAGCAGTACTTC | CASLEVRAGIRGYEQYF
TRBD2 | TRBJ2-5 | TRBV7-3 | - | TGTGCCAGCAGCGTGCGGGAACGGGAGGCCCAGTGCTTC | CASSVREREAQCF
- | TRBJ2-1 | TRBV5-4 | - | TGTGCCAGCAGTATTAACGGGACCGACAATGAGCAGTTCTTC | CASSINGTDNEQFF
- | TRBJ2-2 | TRBV12-5 | many | TGTGCTAGTCGGACTATTAACACCGGGGAGCTGTTTTTT | CASRTINTGELFF
- | TRBJ2-1 | TRBV7-6 | - | TGTGCCAGCAGCTTACTAGGGCAGAACAATGAGCAGTTCTTC | CASSLLGQNNEQFF
TRBD1 | TRBJ2-3 | TRBV5-1 | - | TGCGCCAGCCGGACAGGGGCCAATGAGCAGTATTTT | CASRTGANEQYF
- | TRBJ2-7 | TRBV7-8 | - | TGTGCCAGCAGCTTAGTATACGAGCAGTACTTC | CASSLVYEQYF
TRBD2 | TRBJ2-1 | TRBV25-1 | - | TGTGCCAGCAGTGCTCTAACTAGCGGGACTGTCAATGAGCAGTTCTTC | CASSALTSGTVNEQFF
TRBD1 | TRBJ1-1 | TRBV7-9 | many | TGTGCCAGCAGCTCTTGGACAGGGGGCTTCACTGAAGCTTTCTTT | CASSSWTGGFTEAFF
- | TRBJ2-1 | TRBV5-1 | - | TGCGCCAGCAGCTTGGCGGGCGGGACGGTTGTAGGCGAGCAGTTCTTC | CASSLAGGTVVGEQFF
TRBD2 | TRBJ2-7 | TRBV3-1 | - | TGTGCCAGCGGCCAAGATCGGTCCCCCTGGCTCGGACTAGATAGCTACGAGCAGTACTTC | CASGQDRSPWLGLDSYEQYF
- | TRBJ2-1 | TRBV15 | - | TGTGCCACCAGCAAACAGGGCGCTGCTTACAATGAGCAGTTCTTC | CATSKQGAAYNEQFF
- | TRBJ1-6 | TRBV20-1 | few | TGCAGTGGAACGGTGGGTTCGGCACCCCTCCACTTT | CSGTVGSAPLHF
TRBD2 | TRBJ2-5 | TRBV9 | - | TGTGCCAGCAGCGCCCATAGCGGGAGTGAGGATGAGACCCAGTACTTC | CASSAHSGSEDETQYF
TRBD2 | TRBJ2-5 | TRBV19 | - | TGTGCCAGTAGCCCAGGGACTAGCGTATACCAAGAGACCCAGTACTTC | CASSPGTSVYQETQYF
TRBD2 | TRBJ2-1 | TRBV6-2/TRBV6-3 | many | TGTGCCAGCAGTTTTCTTGTAGCGGGAGGGTATGAGCAGTTCTTC | CASSFLVAGGYEQFF
- | TRBJ2-3 | TRBV20-1 | medium-sized | TGCAGTGCTAGGGACACTAGCACAGATACGCAGTATTTT | CSARDTSTDTQYF
TRBD2 | TRBJ2-1 | TRBV6-2/TRBV6-3 | many | TGTGCCAGCAGTTACAGGGGGACTAGCGGGGAGCAGTTCTTC | CASSYRGTSGEQFF
TRBD1 | TRBJ2-5 | TRBV6-1 | many | TGTGCCAGTAGGGCGGGACAGGGGAAGACCCAGTACTTC | CASRAGQGKTQYF
- | TRBJ1-4 | TRBV7-6 | many | TGTGCCAGCAGCGAGTGGCCGGAATCTGAGTCGGAGAAACTGTTTTTT | CASSEWPESESEKLFF
TRBD1 | TRBJ2-1 | TRBV6-5 | - | TGCGCCAGCAGGCAGGGGGCCAGACGGGACAATGAGCAGTTCTTC | CASRQGARRDNEQFF
- | TRBJ1-3 | TRBV29-1 | - | TGCAGCCTGGAGGGGGGTGGAAACACCATATATTTT | CSLEGGGNTIYF
- | TRBJ1-3 | TRBV12-3/TRBV12-4 | - | TGTGCCAGCAGCCCCTTTGGGCGGACCGGGAGAAACACCCTATGTTTT | CASSPFGRTGRNTLCF
- | TRBJ2-3 | TRBV10-3 | once | TGTGCCATCAGTGAGGTGGGGAACACAGATACGCAGTATTTT | CAISEVGNTDTQYF
- | TRBJ1-1 | TRBV7-7 | - | TGTGCTAGCAGCTTCTCATTTGGCACCGGGGGCGGGATGAACACTGAAGCTTTCTTT | CASSFSFGTGGGMNTEAFF
- | TRBJ1-2 | TRBV19 | many | TGTGCCAGTAGTATTAGAGAGACACTCATGGTCCATGGCTACACCTTC | CASSIRETLMVHGYTF
TRBD1 | TRBJ2-5 | TRBV10-3 | - | TGTGCCATCAGCGGGACAGGCGGAAGACAAGAGACCCAGTACTTC | CAISGTGGRQETQYF
- | TRBJ1-1 | TRBV5-1 | many | TGCGCCAGCAGCCTGGACAGACTCTCCCAAGCAACTGAAGCTTTCTTT | CASSLDRLSQATEAFF